This T cell receptor (beta chain) derives from a study of blood T cell repertoires in COVID-19. Study-level information: PBMCs, B-cell-depleted T cells, or T cells provided the cDNA or gDNA that made up the material.

Germline V gene sequence: CDR1 LNHDA, CDR2 SQIVND (reference sequence). V shed 5 bases and J shed 0 bases, with 7 bases lying between them. The CDR3 sequence is 13 residues long. The authors' processing: By means of reference gene primer amplification, nucleated cell counts were estimated. Here immunoSEQ multiplex PCR was the method, and the copy in TCRdb shows in-frame clones only, minus some. V and J calls and clone size are as listed in that table; D and trimming were resolved from the DNA. Of 270,000 or so clones listed, 75% to 90% are singletons. Specimen: peripheral blood. The TCR was taken from a woman between 35 and 50 years old who had recovered from COVID-19. The rearrangement joins TRBV19 to TRBJ2-5, with D perhaps TRBD1 (5 bases). The CDR3 region is CASSSRDQETQYF. CDR3 bases: TGTGCCAGTAGTTCCAGGGACCAAGAGACCCAGTACTTC.